The 6 T cell receptor beta chains listed next were all sequenced from one sample in a study of blood T cell repertoires in COVID-19. Generated by immunoSEQ multiplex PCR, the TCRdb table keeps only in-frame clones and is missing some. The table records 150,000 to 180,000 clones, around 84% of them present only once. What was sequenced was peripheral blood. The source of these receptors is a man at least 80 years old with acute or convalescent COVID-19.

The V call is TRBV19, the J call TRBJ2-2, with TRBD1 matching over 11 bases. Germline V gene lookup returns CDR1 LNHDA and CDR2 SQIVND (reference sequence). The CDR3 spans 14 residues. J lost 6 bases, V lost 8 bases, and 5 bases had no gene match. This chain's CDR3 is CASGDRGYAGELFF. CDR3 sequence (DNA): TGTGCCAGTGGGGACAGGGGGTACGCCGGGGAGCTGTTTTTT. Variable domain in full (rest from reference TRBV19 and TRBJ2-2): DGGITQSPKYLFRKEGQNVTLSCEQNLNHDAMYWYRQDPGQGLRLIYYSQIVNDFQKGDIAEGYSVSREKKESFPLTVTSAQKNPTAFYLCASGDRGYAGELFFGEGSRLTVL.

The chain recombines TRBV19 with TRBJ2-1, with 8 bases fitting TRBD1. J gave up 6 bases and V 5 bases, and 12 bases lay outside the gene matches. The germline V gene encodes CDR1 LNHDA and CDR2 SQIVND (reference sequence). This CDR3 comprises 16 residues. The DNA for the CDR3 is TGTGCCAGTAGTTCCCCAGGGGGCCAACCTTTCAATGAGCAGTTCTTC. Translation: CASSSPGGQPFNEQFF.

CDR3 bases: TGTGCCAGCAGCTTGAGTAGTGGCCAAGAGACCCAGTACTTC. This gives the protein CASSLSSGQETQYF. The rearrangement links TRBV5-4 to TRBJ2-5; D call uncertain. CDR1 and CDR2 from the germline V gene are SGHNT and YYREEE (reference sequence). The CDR3 totals 14 residues. V was shortened by 1 base and J by 1 base, with 8 bases between the two germline ends.

This chain links TRBV5-4 with TRBJ1-1; 10 nucleotides line up with TRBD1. Germline trimming cut 4 bases from V and 4 bases from J; bases unmatched to any gene: 10. Looked up from germline, CDR1 is SGHNT and CDR2 is YYREEE (reference sequence). There are 16 residues in the CDR3. The CDR3 loop reads CASSQGDRGLGTEAFF. As DNA, the CDR3 is TGTGCCAGCAGCCAAGGGGACAGGGGTTTAGGCACTGAAGCTTTCTTT. The entire variable domain, with the rest obtained from reference TRBV5-4 and TRBJ1-1, is as follows: ETGVTQSPTHLIKTRGQQVTLRCSSQSGHNTVSWYQQALGQGPQFIFQYYREEENGRGNFPPRFSGLQFPNYSSELNVNALELDDSALYLCASSQGDRGLGTEAFFGQGTRLTVV.

J is TRBJ1-1 and V is TRBV2; D is uncertain. Germline CDR1 and CDR2: SNHLY and FYNNEI. The germline V and J ends were trimmed by 8 bases and 3 bases, with 7 bases remaining between them. The CDR3 consists of 11 residues. CDR3: CASEIYTEAFF. CDR3 sequence (DNA): TGTGCCAGCGAGATCTACACTGAAGCTTTCTTT.

The V call is TRBV2, the J call TRBJ2-5, with D unclear. CDR3 length: 14 amino acids. Looked up from germline, CDR1 is SNHLY and CDR2 is FYNNEI. V was shortened by 7 bases and J by 1 base, with 13 bases between the two germline ends. The CDR3 loop is CASKELISQETQYF. CDR3 nucleotides: TGTGCCAGCAAAGAATTAATTAGCCAAGAGACCCAGTACTTC.